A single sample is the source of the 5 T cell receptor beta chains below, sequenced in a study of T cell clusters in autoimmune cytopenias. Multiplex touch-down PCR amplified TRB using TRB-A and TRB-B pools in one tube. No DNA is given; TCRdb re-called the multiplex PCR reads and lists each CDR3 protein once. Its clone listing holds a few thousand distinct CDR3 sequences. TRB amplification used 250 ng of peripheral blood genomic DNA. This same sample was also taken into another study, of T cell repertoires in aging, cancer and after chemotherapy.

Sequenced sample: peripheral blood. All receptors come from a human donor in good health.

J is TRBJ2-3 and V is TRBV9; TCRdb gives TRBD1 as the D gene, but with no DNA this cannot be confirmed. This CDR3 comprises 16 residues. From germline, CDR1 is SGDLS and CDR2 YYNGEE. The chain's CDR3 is CASSVGPGGIADTQYF.

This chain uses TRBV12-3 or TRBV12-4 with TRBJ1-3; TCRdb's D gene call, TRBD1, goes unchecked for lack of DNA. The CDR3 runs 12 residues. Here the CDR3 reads CASSLSGQGVYF.

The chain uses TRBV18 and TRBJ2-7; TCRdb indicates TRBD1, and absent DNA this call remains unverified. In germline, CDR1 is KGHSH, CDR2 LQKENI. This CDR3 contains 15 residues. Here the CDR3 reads CASSRGQVSSYEQYF.

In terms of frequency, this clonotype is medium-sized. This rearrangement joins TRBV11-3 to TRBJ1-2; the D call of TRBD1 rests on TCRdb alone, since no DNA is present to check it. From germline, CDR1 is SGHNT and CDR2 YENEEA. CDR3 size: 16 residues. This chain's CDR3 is CASSTLASTGAGGYTF.

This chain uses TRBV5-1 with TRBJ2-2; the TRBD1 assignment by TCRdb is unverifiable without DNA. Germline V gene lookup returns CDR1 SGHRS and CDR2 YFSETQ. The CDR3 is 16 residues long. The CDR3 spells CASSLAGQTHTGELFF.